The clone carrying this T cell receptor (beta chain) appeared many times. What it binds is unknown. The sample carries other DNA sequences with the same CDR3. This entry comes from a study of metastatic and nonmetastatic thyroid tumors. Study-level findings and limits: Relative to benign nodules, malignant thyroid tumors were reportedly characterized by significantly elevated TCR beta diversity in blood and tumor.

Thyroid surgery was performed in patients who had received no treatment beforehand. CDR3 length equals 15 residues. Between the trimmed V and J ends, which lost 4 bases and 5 bases, there was a span of 18 bases. Germline values: CDR1 SGHRS, CDR2 YFSETQ. Authors' data handling: Using the CDR3 differences seen across clinicopathological groups, the authors built a distant-metastasis classifier for papillary thyroid cancer, which was meant to discriminate distant-metastatic patients. TCRdb re-analyzed the PCR reads through MiXCR. The V and J calls follow TCRdb's processing rather than the paper's. The sample has some 37,000 clones, around 21% seen once.

This receptor was identified in a female donor with papillary thyroid cancer or a benign thyroid nodule (not recorded which). Some clones in this sample may be carry-over from other donors' samples. The chain is built from TRBV5-1 and TRBJ2-5, with a tentative D call TRBD2 (7 bases). The sequencing input was blood. In DNA form, the CDR3 reads TGCGCCAGCAGCCCCCAATCCAGGGGAGGGGAGACCCAGTACTTC. Its protein is CASSPQSRGGETQYF.